This TCR beta chain was documented in a study of beta chain features in type 1 diabetes. Study background: Examined across all samples were around 110 million sorted cells.

Germline V lookup: CDR1 LGHNA, CDR2 YNFKEQ. The CDR3 length is 15 residues. V lost 4 bases and J lost 3; bases outside the gene matches: 6. Only a few counts were recorded for this clone. The antigen remains undetermined. As every portion of the isolated RNA was reverse transcribed, the sequencing read expressed TCRB transcripts. The data were produced by immunoSEQ multiplex PCR, yet TCRdb's version contains in-frame clones alone and is incomplete. The table shows 300,000 or so clones, with roughly an eighth occurring only once. Study-wide points: Significant though moderate, a shortening of TCRB CDR3s appeared in all four CD4+ subsets of Type 1 diabetes patients. Type 1 diabetes patients had fewer VDJ junction insertions and more deletions. Patients showed naive, central memory and Treg TCRB repertoires that appeared more similar than those of healthy donors.

Via the markers CD45RO/CCR7/CD25/CD127/CD95/CD27, stem cell-like memory, regulatory, central memory and naive CD4+ cells were sorted. The V gene is TRBV4-2, the J gene TRBJ2-7, with 10 bases fitting TRBD2. The sequence was collected from a man aged 30 to 45 with type 1 diabetes. The sample consisted of naive CD4+ T cells from blood. CDR3 DNA sequence: TGTGCCAGCAGCCTCAAGCGGGAGGGCCTCTACGAGCAGTACTTC. This encodes CASSLKREGLYEQYF.